This TCR beta chain was recovered during a study of CD8 T cells in Susac syndrome (dated by TCRdb to 2018 to 2020). Background for the entire study: The study used repertoire sequencing to test whether antigen drove CD8+ T cell activation and differentiation in Susac syndrome. CD8+ T cell repertoire clonality was compared between fewer than 13 healthy donors, some 14 Susac syndrome patients and 15 multiple sclerosis patients. Study-level results and caveats: The number of individuals in the TCR sequencing and HLA analysis was recognized as being relatively small.

Remarks on this clonotype: Its binding antigen is unknown. No much larger clone exists at a distance of one base, and base qualities are not known.

RNA was extracted using the RNeasy kit, and about 0.5 to 1 ug of the RNA was reverse transcribed with random hexamers. The immunoSEQ multiplex PCR assay, which covers 54 Vbeta and 13 Jbeta segments, was used to amplify TCR beta CDR3 regions. To correct PCR amplification bias, a synthetic template baseline was used for both primer optimization and computational correction. The original pipeline was this. Reads were assigned to V, D and J genes according to IMGT and analyzed in immunoSEQ Analyzer, with only productive sequences retained. Clonality was computed as one minus Shannon entropy normalized by log2 of the number of productive unique sequences. For each patient and control, public and private clones were evaluated within the 100 most prevalent clones. Clones were defined as Susac-specific if absent from the healthy and MS cohorts, from approximately 1,100 published viral clones and from other ImmuneACCESS disease sequences. TCRdb reanalyzed the raw reads on its own, using fastp at Q25 for trimming and MiXCR for clone calling, and kept in-frame beta chains. For every CDR3 protein sequence, its rows merge into one entry that carries the most common genes and DNA. These V and J calls are TCRdb output, not the study's own analysis. This sample is represented by about 150,000 distinct CDR3 sequences; around 95% of them were singletons. The ten largest clones capture just over 0.2% of the sample.

CDR1 and CDR2, per the germline V gene (reference sequence), are SEHNR and FQNEAQ. The V end gives up 6 bases and the J end 1 base, leaving 5 bases in the junction not matched to a gene. The CDR3 contains 17 residues, cysteine and phenylalanine counted. The only DNA kept is the CDR3, 51 bases in frame from the first base. Peripheral blood CD8+ and CD4+ T cells from healthy donors, Susac syndrome patients and multiple sclerosis patients were profiled using high-throughput TCR beta sequencing. The multiple sclerosis controls were treatment-naive patients whose relapsing-remitting disease, either stable or active, fulfilled the revised McDonald criteria. Bulk CD8+ and CD4+ T cells were purified by magnetic negative isolation, whereas CD8+ TEMRA cells were enriched by FACS. Blood was collected in EDTA tubes and processed within 24 hours, with PBMCs isolated through density gradient centrifugation. PBMCs intended for TCR sequencing were cryopreserved in liquid nitrogen and thawed later in a water bath at 37 degrees C. The sorted or isolated CD4+, CD8+ and CD8+ TEMRA cells had a purity of 90% or higher.

The origin of this receptor is a human donor with multiple sclerosis. The sample consisted of CD8+ T cells from PBMCs. The rearrangement joined TRBV7-9 to TRBJ2-1; TRBD2 aligns with 14 central bases. The CDR3 is CASSFRLAGGSYNEQFF. At the DNA level, the sequence is TGTGCCAGCAGTTTTCGACTAGCGGGGGGGTCCTACAATGAGCAGTTCTTC.